One sample yielded the 4 T cell receptor beta chains listed below, sequenced in a study of blood T cell repertoires in COVID-19. The method was immunoSEQ multiplex PCR; TCRdb's version includes in-frame clones alone and lacks a portion of them. The sample has 26,000 or so clones, about nine tenths seen once. Specimen: peripheral blood. Receptor source: a human donor in a cohort sampled during active COVID-19. The donor label of this sample is uncertain.

This clone was found once. This same CDR3 is encoded by further DNA sequences in the sample. This sequence joins TRBV7-9 and TRBJ1-1; a possible D gene is TRBD1 (5 bases). Looked up from germline, CDR1 is SEHNR and CDR2 is FQNEAQ (reference sequence). V lost 1 base, J lost 3 bases, and 9 bases lay in between. This CDR3 contains 14 residues. The chain's CDR3 is CASSLGQGDTEAFF. The DNA for the CDR3 is TGTGCCAGCAGCTTAGGGCAGGGTGACACTGAAGCTTTCTTT.

V gene TRBV5-4 combines with J gene TRBJ2-5, with TRBD2 as a possible D gene (6 bases). Germline V lookup: CDR1 SGHNT, CDR2 YYREEE (reference sequence). The V gene lost 1 base and the J gene lost 5 bases, with 12 bases spanning the gap. The CDR3 extends over 14 amino acids. DNA of the CDR3: TGTGCCAGCAGCTTGATAGGAGGGGAGGAGACCCAGTACTTC. Protein: CASSLIGGEETQYF.

V and J are TRBV5-5 and TRBJ2-3; D gene uncertain. The V gene lost 4 bases and the J gene lost 1 base, with 13 bases spanning the gap. Germline V CDR1 and CDR2: SGHKS, YYEKEE (reference sequence). The CDR3 contains 15 residues. The CDR3: CASSIQAYGTDTQYF. As DNA, the CDR3 is TGTGCCAGCAGCATTCAGGCGTATGGCACAGATACGCAGTATTTT.

This chain links TRBV27 with TRBJ2-5, with TRBD1 matching 9 bases. Per the germline V gene, CDR1 is MNHEY and CDR2 is SMNVEV (reference sequence). The CDR3 is made up of 16 amino acids. After removal of 6 bases from V and 1 base from J, the junction contained 9 bases not matched to a gene. CDR3 in DNA: TGTGCCAGCAGATCGGGACAGGGAAGCCCCCAAGAGACCCAGTACTTC. The encoded protein is CASRSGQGSPQETQYF.